This T cell receptor (beta chain) was recorded in a study of cytomegalovirus exposure and HLA in healthy donors. Overall study results and limits: Three CMV-associated chains proved CMV antigen-specific in vitro.

Note on this clone: Its antigen is not known.

Generated by immunoSEQ multiplex PCR, the TCRdb table keeps only in-frame clones and is missing some. The sample has 220,000 or so clones; less than 90% are singletons. This CDR3 has 15 amino acids. Germline CDR1 is SGHRS and CDR2 is YFSETQ. V was trimmed by 4 bases and J by 1 base, leaving 14 bases between them. The specimen sequenced was PBMCs. The receptor's source is a woman aged 18-29 years in good health and CMV-seronegative. The chain couples TRBV5-1 to TRBJ1-1; tentatively, D is TRBD1 (6 bases). In DNA form, the CDR3 reads TGCGCCAGCAGCCTCCAGGGGTACCCGAACACTGAAGCTTTCTTT. This sequence encodes CASSLQGYPNTEAFF. Full variable domain (remainder filled in from reference TRBV5-1 and TRBJ1-1): KAGVTQTPRYLIKTRGQQVTLSCSPISGHRSVSWYQQTPGQGLQFLFEYFSETQRNKGNFPGRFSGRQFSNSRSEMNVSTLELGDSALYLCASSLQGYPNTEAFFGQGTRLTVV.